This TCR beta chain was identified during a study of blood T cell repertoires in COVID-19. Study-level information: The analysed material was cDNA or gDNA that came from T cells, B-cell-depleted T cells, or PBMCs.

Assay used: immunoSEQ multiplex PCR; TCRdb lists only in-frame clones, some missing. The table lists 150,000 to 200,000 clones, approximately 87% of them singletons. Sequencing input: peripheral blood. The TCR was taken from a man younger than 35 with active or convalescent COVID-19.

For the CDR3, the DNA is TGTGCCAGCAGCGGCAGGGGAAATCAGCCCCAGCATTTT. Its translation: CASSGRGNQPQHF. This chain joins TRBV7-2 and TRBJ1-5; a weak D match, TRBD1 (6 bases). The CDR3 length is 13 residues. Looked up from germline, CDR1 is SGHTA and CDR2 is FQGNSA. The V and J ends lost 5 bases and 4 bases respectively, with 9 bases between them.